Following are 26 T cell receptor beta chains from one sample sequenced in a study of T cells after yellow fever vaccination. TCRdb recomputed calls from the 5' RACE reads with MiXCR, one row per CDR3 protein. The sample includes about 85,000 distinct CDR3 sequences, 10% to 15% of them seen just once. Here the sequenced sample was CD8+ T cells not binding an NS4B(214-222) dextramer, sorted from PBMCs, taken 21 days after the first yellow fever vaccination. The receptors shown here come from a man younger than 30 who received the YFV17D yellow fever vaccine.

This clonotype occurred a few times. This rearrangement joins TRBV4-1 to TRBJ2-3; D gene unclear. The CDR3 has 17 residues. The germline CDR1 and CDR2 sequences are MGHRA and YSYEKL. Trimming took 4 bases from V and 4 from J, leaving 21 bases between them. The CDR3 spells CASSPFIDEPPADTQYF. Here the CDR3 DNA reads TGCGCCAGCAGCCCCTTCATCGACGAGCCCCCCGCAGATACGCAGTATTTT.

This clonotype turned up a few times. The CDR3 loop reads CASSIRDLQYF. Written as DNA, the CDR3 is TGTGCCAGCAGCATCAGGGATCTTCAGTACTTC. The J gene is TRBJ2-4, the V gene TRBV21-1; the table's D call, TRBD1, has no DNA check behind it. TRBV21-1 is a listed pseudogene. The CDR3 has 11 residues.

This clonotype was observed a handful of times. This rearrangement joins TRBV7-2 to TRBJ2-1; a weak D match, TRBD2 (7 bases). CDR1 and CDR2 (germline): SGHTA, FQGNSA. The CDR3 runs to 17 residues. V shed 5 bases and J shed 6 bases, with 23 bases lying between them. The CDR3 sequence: CASSPGAWGGAFNEQFF. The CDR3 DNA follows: TGTGCCAGCAGCCCTGGGGCTTGGGGGGGGGCCTTCAATGAGCAGTTCTTC.

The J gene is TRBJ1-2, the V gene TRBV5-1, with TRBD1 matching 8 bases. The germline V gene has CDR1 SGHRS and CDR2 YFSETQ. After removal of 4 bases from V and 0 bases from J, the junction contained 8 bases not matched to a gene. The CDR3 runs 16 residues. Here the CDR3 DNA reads TGCGCCAGCAGCCCCCTCGGGGACAGGACTAACTATGGCTACACCTTC. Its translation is CASSPLGDRTNYGYTF.

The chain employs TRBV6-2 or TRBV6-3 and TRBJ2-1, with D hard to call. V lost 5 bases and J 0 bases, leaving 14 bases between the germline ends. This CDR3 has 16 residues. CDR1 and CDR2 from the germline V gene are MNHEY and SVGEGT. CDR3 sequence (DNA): TGTGCCAGCAGTCCCCTCGGCAAGAGCTCCTACAATGAGCAGTTCTTC. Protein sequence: CASSPLGKSSYNEQFF.

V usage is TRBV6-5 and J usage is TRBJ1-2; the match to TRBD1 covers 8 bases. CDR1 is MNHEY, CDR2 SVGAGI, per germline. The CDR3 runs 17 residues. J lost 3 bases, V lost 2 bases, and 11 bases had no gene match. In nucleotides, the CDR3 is TGTGCCAGCAGTTACCTGTATGGGGACAGGTTTGACTATGGCTACACCTTC. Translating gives CASSYLYGDRFDYGYTF.

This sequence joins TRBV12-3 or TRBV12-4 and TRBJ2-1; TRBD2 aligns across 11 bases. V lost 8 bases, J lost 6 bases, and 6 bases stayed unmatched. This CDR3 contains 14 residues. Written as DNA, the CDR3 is TGTGCCAGCGCGACTAGCGGGGTCGGCAATGAGCAGTTCTTC. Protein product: CASATSGVGNEQFF.

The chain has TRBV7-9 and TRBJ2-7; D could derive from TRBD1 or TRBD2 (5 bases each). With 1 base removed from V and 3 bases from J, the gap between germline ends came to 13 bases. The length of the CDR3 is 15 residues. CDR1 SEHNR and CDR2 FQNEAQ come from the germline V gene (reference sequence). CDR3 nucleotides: TGTGCCAGCAGCTTAGGAGGGGTTCTGGACTACGAGCAGTACGTC. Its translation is CASSLGGVLDYEQYV.

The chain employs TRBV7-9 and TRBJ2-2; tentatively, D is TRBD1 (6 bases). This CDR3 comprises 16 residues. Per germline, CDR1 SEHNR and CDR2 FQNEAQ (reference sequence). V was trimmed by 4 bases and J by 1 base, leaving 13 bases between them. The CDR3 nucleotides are TGTGCCAGCAGCTCGAGAACAGGGATGAACACCGGGGAGCTGTTTTTT. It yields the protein CASSSRTGMNTGELFF.

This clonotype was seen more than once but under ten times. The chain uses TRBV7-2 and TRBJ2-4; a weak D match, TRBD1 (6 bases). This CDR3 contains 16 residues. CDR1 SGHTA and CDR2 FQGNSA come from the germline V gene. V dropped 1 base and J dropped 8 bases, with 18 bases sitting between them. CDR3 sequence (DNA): TGTGCCAGCAGCTTAGTCGCAGGGGCCACCGGTGACATTCAGTACTTC. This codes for CASSLVAGATGDIQYF.

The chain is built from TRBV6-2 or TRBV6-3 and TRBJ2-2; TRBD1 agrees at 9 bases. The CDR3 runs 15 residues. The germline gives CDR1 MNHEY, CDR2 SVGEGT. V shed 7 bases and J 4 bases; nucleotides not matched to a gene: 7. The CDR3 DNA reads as TGTGCCAGCACCCTACAGGGGGCCGGCACCGGGGAGCTGTTTTTT. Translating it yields CASTLQGAGTGELFF.

The CDR3 loop reads CASSLEGHNEQFF. As DNA, the CDR3 is TGTGCCAGCAGCCTCGAGGGGCACAATGAGCAGTTCTTC. V and J are TRBV13 and TRBJ2-1; D tentatively reads TRBD1 or TRBD2 (5 bases each). The CDR3 sequence is 13 residues long. Trimming removed 5 bases from V and 5 bases from J, with 10 bases in between. The V gene's germline CDR1 is PRHDT and CDR2 FYEKMQ (reference sequence).

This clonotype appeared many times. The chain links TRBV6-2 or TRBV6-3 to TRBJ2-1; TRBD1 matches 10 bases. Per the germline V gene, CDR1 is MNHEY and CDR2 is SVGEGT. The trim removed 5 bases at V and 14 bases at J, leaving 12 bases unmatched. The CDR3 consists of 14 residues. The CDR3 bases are TGTGCCAGCAGTACAAGCCCGGACAGGGGGAGGGAGTTCTTC. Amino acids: CASSTSPDRGREFF.

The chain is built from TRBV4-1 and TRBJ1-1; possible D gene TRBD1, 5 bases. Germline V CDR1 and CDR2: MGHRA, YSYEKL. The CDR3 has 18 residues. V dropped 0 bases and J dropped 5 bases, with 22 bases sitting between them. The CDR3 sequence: CASSQDPSGDGGLTEAFF. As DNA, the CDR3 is TGCGCCAGCAGCCAAGATCCGTCGGGTGACGGGGGTCTTACTGAAGCTTTCTTT.

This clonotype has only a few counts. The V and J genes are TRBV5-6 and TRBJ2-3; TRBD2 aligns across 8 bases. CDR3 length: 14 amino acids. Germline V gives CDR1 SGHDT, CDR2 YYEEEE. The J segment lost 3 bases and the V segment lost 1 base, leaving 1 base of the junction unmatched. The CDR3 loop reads CASSLTSGTDTQYF. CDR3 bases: TGTGCCAGCAGCTTGACTAGCGGAACAGATACGCAGTATTTT.

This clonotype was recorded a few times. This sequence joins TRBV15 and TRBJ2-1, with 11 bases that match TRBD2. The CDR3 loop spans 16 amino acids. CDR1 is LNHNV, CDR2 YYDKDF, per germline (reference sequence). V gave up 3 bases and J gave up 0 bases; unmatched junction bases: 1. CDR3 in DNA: TGTGCCACCAGCAGTCTAGCGGGGGGCTCCTACAATGAGCAGTTCTTC. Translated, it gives CATSSLAGGSYNEQFF.

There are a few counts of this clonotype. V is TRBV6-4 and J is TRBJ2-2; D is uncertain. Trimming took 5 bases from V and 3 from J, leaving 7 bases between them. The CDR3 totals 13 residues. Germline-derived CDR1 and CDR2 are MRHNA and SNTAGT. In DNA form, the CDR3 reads TGTGCCAGCAGTCCCCGGGACACCGGGGAGCTGTTTTTT. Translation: CASSPRDTGELFF.

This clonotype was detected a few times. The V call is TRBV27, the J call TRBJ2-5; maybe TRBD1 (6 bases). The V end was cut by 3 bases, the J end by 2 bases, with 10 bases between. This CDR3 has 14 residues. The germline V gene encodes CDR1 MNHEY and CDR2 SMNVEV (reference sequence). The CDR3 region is CASSFLGTQETQYF. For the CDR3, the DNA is TGTGCCAGCAGTTTTCTGGGGACACAAGAGACCCAGTACTTC.

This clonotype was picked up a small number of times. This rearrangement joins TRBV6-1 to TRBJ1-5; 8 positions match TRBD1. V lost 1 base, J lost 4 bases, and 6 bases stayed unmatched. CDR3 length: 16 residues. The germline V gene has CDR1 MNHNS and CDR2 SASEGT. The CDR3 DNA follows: TGTGCCAGCAGTGAAGGAATTGGACAGGGTAATCAGCCCCAGCATTTT. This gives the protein CASSEGIGQGNQPQHF.

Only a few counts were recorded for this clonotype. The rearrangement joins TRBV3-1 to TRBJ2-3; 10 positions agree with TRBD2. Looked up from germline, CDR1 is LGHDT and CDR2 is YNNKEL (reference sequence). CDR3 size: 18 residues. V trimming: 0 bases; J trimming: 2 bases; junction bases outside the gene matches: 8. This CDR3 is CASSQDPSGGTPTDTQYF. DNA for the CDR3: TGTGCCAGCAGCCAAGATCCTAGCGGGGGAACACCCACAGATACGCAGTATTTT.

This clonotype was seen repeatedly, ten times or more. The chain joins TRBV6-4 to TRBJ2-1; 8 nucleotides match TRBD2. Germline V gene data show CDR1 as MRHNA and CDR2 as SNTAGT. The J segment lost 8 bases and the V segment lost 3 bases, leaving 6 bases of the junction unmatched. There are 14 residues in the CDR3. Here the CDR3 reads CASSEKPRGDEQFF. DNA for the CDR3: TGTGCCAGCAGTGAGAAACCGCGGGGGGATGAGCAGTTCTTC.

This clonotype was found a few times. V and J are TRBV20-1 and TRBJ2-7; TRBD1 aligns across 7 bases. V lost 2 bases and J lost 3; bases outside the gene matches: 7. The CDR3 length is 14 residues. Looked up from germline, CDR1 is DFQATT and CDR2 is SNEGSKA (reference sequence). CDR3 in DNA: TGCAGTGCTAGACACCGGGACAGTATCTACGAGCAGTACTTC. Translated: CSARHRDSIYEQYF.

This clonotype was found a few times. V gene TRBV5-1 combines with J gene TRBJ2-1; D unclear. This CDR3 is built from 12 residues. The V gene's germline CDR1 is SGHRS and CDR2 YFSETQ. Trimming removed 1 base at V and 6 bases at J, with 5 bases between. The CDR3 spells CASSLTTNEQFF. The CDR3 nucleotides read TGCGCCAGCAGCTTGACTACCAATGAGCAGTTCTTC.

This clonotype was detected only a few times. CDR3 coding DNA: TGTGCCAGCAGTCCCTTATGGGTAGGGGACAGGTACGAGCAGTACTTC. Translation: CASSPLWVGDRYEQYF. The J gene is TRBJ2-7, the V gene TRBV27, with 8 bases identical to TRBD1. The V gene end was trimmed by 5 bases and the J gene end by 4 bases; junction bases not matched to a gene: 13. In germline, CDR1 is MNHEY, CDR2 SMNVEV (reference sequence). The CDR3 is 16 residues long.

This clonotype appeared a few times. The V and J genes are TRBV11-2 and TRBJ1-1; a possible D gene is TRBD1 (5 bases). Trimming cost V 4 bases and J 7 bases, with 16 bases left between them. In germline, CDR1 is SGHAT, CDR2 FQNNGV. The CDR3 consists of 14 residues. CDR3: CASSSESGAGEAFF. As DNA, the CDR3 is TGTGCCAGCAGCTCCGAGAGTGGGGCGGGTGAAGCTTTCTTT.

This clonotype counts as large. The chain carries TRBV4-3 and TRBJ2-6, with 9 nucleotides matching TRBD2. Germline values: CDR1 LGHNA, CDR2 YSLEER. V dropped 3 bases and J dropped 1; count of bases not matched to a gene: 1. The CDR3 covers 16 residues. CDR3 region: CASSQTSGSGANVLTF. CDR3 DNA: TGCGCCAGCAGCCAGACTAGCGGTTCTGGGGCCAACGTCCTGACTTTC.